What follows are 28 T cell receptor beta chains derived from one specimen sequenced in a study of blood T cell repertoires in COVID-19. The table came from immunoSEQ multiplex PCR; TCRdb's copy has only in-frame clones and leaves some out. The sample holds 25,000 to 30,000 clones, around 86% seen once. Specimen: peripheral blood. Every receptor here comes from a human donor in a cohort sampled during active COVID-19.

The table lists this clone with a count of one. A junction end diverges from the germline sequence, so it may reflect a read error. V usage is TRBV6-2 or TRBV6-3 and J usage is TRBJ2-7; D unresolved. Germline lookup yields CDR1 MNHEY and CDR2 SVGEGT. This CDR3 spans 12 amino acids. CDR3 bases: TGTGCCAGCAGTTACCCCTCCCACGAGCAGTACTTC. This sequence encodes CASSYPSHEQYF.

The chain has TRBV5-4 and TRBJ2-3; D uncertain. Germline V lookup: CDR1 SGHNT, CDR2 YYREEE (reference sequence). Trimming left V 4 bases short and J 2 bases short, with 8 bases between. The CDR3 is 13 residues long. For the CDR3, the DNA is TGTGCCAGCAGCGGAGCGAACACAGATACGCAGTATTTT. Protein sequence: CASSGANTDTQYF.

This chain joins TRBV18 and TRBJ2-7, with 8 bases matching TRBD1. Germline V CDR1 and CDR2: KGHSH, LQKENI. V lost 6 bases and J lost 6; bases outside the gene matches: 4. The CDR3 runs 12 residues. CDR3 sequence reads: CASSPDRAEQYF. CDR3 bases: TGTGCCAGCTCGCCGGACAGGGCCGAGCAGTACTTC. The whole variable domain, filled in from reference TRBV18 and TRBJ2-7, reads NAGVMQNPRHLVRRRGQEARLRCSPMKGHSHVYWYRQLPEEGLKFMVYLQKENIIDESGMPKERFSAEFPKEGPSILRIQQVVRGDSAAYFCASSPDRAEQYFGPGTRLTVT.

The genes are TRBV29-1 and TRBJ1-5; no definite D call. V was trimmed by 3 bases and J by 9 bases, leaving 18 bases between them. The germline V gene has CDR1 SQVTM and CDR2 ANQGSEA. The CDR3 runs to 14 residues. Here the CDR3 DNA reads TGCAGCGTTGAGAAGGCGGAGGCTGTGTCGCCCCAGCATTTT. Its protein is CSVEKAEAVSPQHF.

The V gene is TRBV5-1, the J gene TRBJ2-7, with 7 bases that match TRBD1. This CDR3 has 15 amino acids. The ends lost 2 bases at V and 0 bases at J; junction bases unmatched: 5. Germline values: CDR1 SGHRS, CDR2 YFSETQ. The CDR3 loop reads CASSLPRDSSYEQYF. The CDR3 nucleotides read TGCGCCAGCAGCTTACCCCGGGACAGCTCCTACGAGCAGTACTTC.

This chain connects TRBV3-1 (or the pseudogene TRBV3-2) to TRBJ2-5; TRBD2 matches at 16 bases. The V and J ends lost 4 bases and 4 bases, in that order; junction bases with no gene match: 6. CDR1 and CDR2 (germline): LGHDT, YNNKEL (reference sequence). The CDR3 runs to 17 residues. CDR3 amino acids: CASSPGTSGGGSETQYF. The CDR3 DNA sequence: TGTGCCAGCAGCCCCGGGACTAGCGGGGGGGGTTCAGAGACCCAGTACTTC.

The V gene is TRBV10-3, the J gene TRBJ2-7, with 11 bases lining up with TRBD2. The length of the CDR3 is 16 residues. The V segment lost 4 bases and the J segment 0 bases; nucleotides outside the gene matches: 5. The V gene's germline CDR1 is ENHRY and CDR2 SYGVKD. Here the CDR3 DNA reads TGTGCCATCAGTGGACTAGCGGGGTTAGGCTCCTACGAGCAGTACTTC. The encoded protein is CAISGLAGLGSYEQYF.

This clone was counted a single time. The chain is built from TRBV12-3 or TRBV12-4 and TRBJ1-5; maybe TRBD1 (6 bases). Trimming shortened V by 6 bases and J by 10 bases, and 13 bases separated the two germline ends. There are 12 residues in the CDR3. The CDR3 here is CASRGLGGPQHF. CDR3 coding DNA: TGTGCCAGCAGAGGTCTAGGGGGACCCCAGCATTTT.

The chain is built from TRBV13 and TRBJ1-2; D is possibly TRBD1 (5 bases). This CDR3 is built from 12 residues. The germline gives CDR1 PRHDT, CDR2 FYEKMQ (reference sequence). Deletions cut 8 bases from V and 5 bases from J, with 12 bases between. DNA of the CDR3: TGTGCCAGCGGCCCGCGACAGTATGGCTACACCTTC. Protein sequence: CASGPRQYGYTF.

This clone was found once. The chain combines TRBV4-2 with TRBJ1-5, with TRBD1 matching 11 bases. From germline, CDR1 is LGHNA and CDR2 YNFKEQ. V trimming: 5 bases; J trimming: 7 bases; junction bases outside the gene matches: 7. The CDR3 length is 15 residues. The DNA for the CDR3 is TGTGCCAGCAGCATCGGACAGGGGGCAGGGCAGCCCCAGCATTTT. It is translated as CASSIGQGAGQPQHF.

This clone was seen just once. The V gene is TRBV6-6, the J gene TRBJ1-2; weak D call: TRBD1 (6 bases). Trimming pared 5 bases from V and 4 bases from J, leaving 14 bases between. The CDR3 is made up of 14 amino acids. Germline V gene sequence: CDR1 MNHNY, CDR2 SVGAGI (reference sequence). CDR3 DNA: TGTGCCAGCAGTCAGGGGCCAACGGGCTATGGCTACACCTTC. It encodes CASSQGPTGYGYTF.

This clone was recorded once. Here the CDR3 DNA reads TGTGCCAGCAGTTACTTGGCGGGGGCAGAGACCCAGTACTTC. This gives the protein CASSYLAGAETQYF. This rearrangement joins TRBV6-5 to TRBJ2-5, with TRBD2 as a possible D gene (7 bases). V was pared by 1 base and J by 4 bases, with 10 bases between. Germline CDR1 and CDR2: MNHEY and SVGAGI. The CDR3 is 14 amino acids.

The chain links TRBV12-3 or TRBV12-4 to TRBJ1-1; 9 nucleotides agree with TRBD1. The CDR3 contains 12 residues. V dropped 5 bases and J dropped 9; count of bases not matched to a gene: 4. Written as DNA, the CDR3 is TGTGCCAGCAGTCCAGGGACAGGGAAAGCTTTCTTT. Amino acid sequence: CASSPGTGKAFF.

The chain is built from TRBV27 and TRBJ1-1, with a possible D match to TRBD1 (5 bases). The length of the CDR3 is 16 residues. V was shortened by 3 bases and J by 0 bases, with 14 bases between the two germline ends. CDR1 is MNHEY and CDR2 is SMNVEV in the germline V gene (reference sequence). As DNA, the CDR3 is TGTGCCAGCAGTTTTATCTCAGGGAACATGAACACTGAAGCTTTCTTT. This codes for CASSFISGNMNTEAFF.

The V call is TRBV4-2, the J call TRBJ2-3, with a tentative D call TRBD1 (5 bases). The CDR3 contains 16 residues. Trimming took off 0 bases at V and 3 bases at J, with 13 bases between the two ends. Germline V gives CDR1 LGHNA, CDR2 YNFKEQ. CDR3 bases: TGTGCCAGCAGCCAAGAGGCAGGGCTATATACAGATACGCAGTATTTT. The encoded protein is CASSQEAGLYTDTQYF.

J is TRBJ2-1 and V is TRBV27; the match to TRBD2 covers 7 bases. V gave up 6 bases and J gave up 3 bases; unmatched junction bases: 5. CDR1 MNHEY and CDR2 SMNVEV come from the germline V gene (reference sequence). The CDR3 is 14 amino acids. CDR3 bases: TGTGCCAGCAGAACGGGACTACTCTACAATGAGCAGTTCTTC. Its translation is CASRTGLLYNEQFF.

This rearrangement joins TRBV7-2 to TRBJ1-2; 8 bases map to TRBD1. Germline CDR1 and CDR2: SGHTA and FQGNSA. With 1 base clipped from V and 2 bases from J, the junction kept 3 bases outside the gene matches. This CDR3 is built from 15 residues. DNA of the CDR3: TGTGCCAGCAGCTTAGTACAGGGGGGGAACTATGGCTACACCTTC. It encodes CASSLVQGGNYGYTF.

The genes are TRBV6-4 and TRBJ1-2; TRBD1 matches at 7 bases. The V and J ends lost 2 bases and 5 bases, in that order; junction bases with no gene match: 2. The germline V gene has CDR1 MRHNA and CDR2 SNTAGT. The CDR3 is 13 residues long. This CDR3 reads CASSDPGGYGYTF. DNA of the CDR3: TGTGCCAGCAGTGACCCAGGGGGGTATGGCTACACCTTC.

The V gene is TRBV11-2, the J gene TRBJ2-3; 9 bases fit TRBD2. This CDR3 spans 17 amino acids. Germline trimming cut 5 bases from V and 2 bases from J; bases unmatched to any gene: 11. The germline V gene has CDR1 SGHAT and CDR2 FQNNGV. In DNA, the CDR3 is TGTGCCAGCAGCCCCGGAGGGCGGGGGGGATACACAGATACGCAGTATTTT. It codes for CASSPGGRGGYTDTQYF.

The rearrangement links TRBV7-9 to TRBJ2-1; D is possibly TRBD1 (5 bases). Trimming took off 5 bases at V and 9 bases at J, with 23 bases between the two ends. Germline V gives CDR1 SEHNR, CDR2 FQNEAQ (reference sequence). The CDR3 is 16 amino acids. The CDR3 here is CASSRNRMFGRGEQFF. CDR3 nucleotides: TGTGCCAGCAGCCGCAATAGAATGTTTGGAAGGGGTGAGCAGTTCTTC.

The CDR3 coding sequence is TGTGCCAGCAGTTTAGACGGCGCGGGGAGAGGGAACTATGGCTACACCTTC. Translation: CASSLDGAGRGNYGYTF. The gene calls are TRBV27 and TRBJ1-2, with D unclear. This CDR3 has 17 amino acids. From germline, CDR1 is MNHEY and CDR2 SMNVEV (reference sequence). V was shortened by 2 bases and J by 2 bases, with 18 bases between the two germline ends.

The chain links TRBV7-3 to TRBJ2-5; weak D call: TRBD2 (6 bases). Germline CDR1 is SGHTA and CDR2 is FQGTGA. V shed 4 bases and J shed 1 base, with 7 bases lying between them. The CDR3 runs to 13 residues. CDR3 sequence (DNA): TGTGCCAGCAGCTCCGGGAGCCAAGAGACCCAGTACTTC. Residues: CASSSGSQETQYF.

This clone was seen only once. The CDR3 DNA reads TGTGCCAGCAGCCCCGGACAGGGGTACACAGATACGCAGTATTTT. Translated: CASSPGQGYTDTQYF. The chain combines TRBV28 with TRBJ2-3; 9 nucleotides agree with TRBD1. With V trimmed by 6 bases and J by 2 bases, 6 bases remained unmatched. The CDR3 consists of 15 residues. CDR1 and CDR2 from the germline V gene are MDHEN and SYDVKM.

This clone was seen more than once but under ten times. This chain joins TRBV18 and TRBJ2-4; D may be TRBD1 (6 bases). With 5 bases removed from V and 0 bases from J, the gap between germline ends came to 17 bases. Looked up from germline, CDR1 is KGHSH and CDR2 is LQKENI. The CDR3 loop spans 17 amino acids. The CDR3 DNA follows: TGTGCCAGCTCAGCACAGACAGGACTGGTAGCCAAAAACATTCAGTACTTC. Encoded protein: CASSAQTGLVAKNIQYF. The entire variable domain, with the rest obtained from reference TRBV18 and TRBJ2-4, is as follows: NAGVMQNPRHLVRRRGQEARLRCSPMKGHSHVYWYRQLPEEGLKFMVYLQKENIIDESGMPKERFSAEFPKEGPSILRIQQVVRGDSAAYFCASSAQTGLVAKNIQYFGAGTRLSVL.

The genes are TRBV19 and TRBJ1-1, with TRBD1 matching over 7 bases. The junction had 9 bases not matched to a gene; V was cut back by 5 bases and J by 0 bases. There are 16 residues in the CDR3. Germline-derived CDR1 and CDR2 are LNHDA and SQIVND (reference sequence). CDR3 in DNA: TGTGCCAGTAGTCCCAGGGACAGCCCTTTGAACACTGAAGCTTTCTTT. Translation: CASSPRDSPLNTEAFF.

The gene calls are TRBV7-2 and TRBJ2-7; D gene ambiguous. This CDR3 has 12 amino acids. Germline CDR1 is SGHTA and CDR2 is FQGNSA. The ends were cut back, 5 bases at V and 4 bases at J, with 9 bases in the middle. Here the CDR3 reads CASSPVLYEQYF. The DNA for the CDR3 is TGTGCCAGCAGCCCAGTTCTGTACGAGCAGTACTTC.

The J gene is TRBJ2-5, the V gene TRBV18; 7 nucleotides match TRBD1. Per germline, CDR1 KGHSH and CDR2 LQKENI. This CDR3 spans 16 amino acids. Losses at the gene ends were 4 bases for V and 2 bases for J; bases not matched to a gene: 10. This chain's CDR3 is CASSRSKTGWQETQYF. The DNA of the CDR3 is TGTGCCAGCTCACGCTCGAAGACAGGGTGGCAAGAGACCCAGTACTTC.

This chain links TRBV7-8 with TRBJ2-7, with 9 bases identical to TRBD1. Losses at the gene ends were 5 bases for V and 2 bases for J; bases not matched to a gene: 4. The CDR3 contains 14 residues. The V gene's germline CDR1 is SGHVS and CDR2 FQNEAQ. CDR3 protein: CASSPDRGTYEQYF. The CDR3 nucleotides read TGTGCCAGCAGCCCCGACAGGGGGACCTACGAGCAGTACTTC.